The T cell receptor beta chain under discussion was sequenced for a study of T cells in Graves' hyperthyroidism and ophthalmopathy. TCR beta CDR3 region amplification was performed from RNA transcripts. The TCR CDR3 first-round RT-PCR relied on the HTBI primer set. Via MiXCR, TCRdb re-called the multiplex PCR reads, giving one row per CDR3 protein. This sample carries hundreds of thousands of distinct CDR3 sequences, 45% of them seen once, and the ten largest clones take roughly 6.5%. This CDR3 contains 17 residues. The germline CDR1 and CDR2 sequences are SEHNR and FQNEAQ (reference sequence). V shed 3 bases and J 8 bases; nucleotides not matched to a gene: 11.

The chain carries TRBV7-9 and TRBJ1-6; 9 bases line up with TRBD1. This receptor was taken from an adult man with Graves' disease, either hyperthyroidism or ophthalmopathy (not recorded which). Sequencing was done on a sample of peripheral blood or thyroid tissue (not recorded which). The CDR3 DNA is TGTGCCAGCAGCTTCCGGGACAGGGATGGGAGTCATTCACCCCTCCACTTT. Its protein product is CASSFRDRDGSHSPLHF.